This T cell receptor (beta chain) originates from a study of shared clonotypes between healthy human individuals. Study context: Every donor yielded three CD4 naive, three CD4 memory, two CD8 naive and one CD8 memory plate. Study results and caveats: Rarefaction showed sorted-subset sequencing was incomplete despite large depth.

Assay used: immunoSEQ multiplex PCR; TCRdb lists only in-frame clones, some missing. Of about 1,800,000 clones listed, just under 95% are singletons. Terminally differentiated effector memory CD45RA+ cells were excluded by CCR7 positive selection of CD45RO-negative cells. Study donors comprised healthy, HIV-negative adults devoid of recent acute infection or vaccination. The V end lost 4 bases, the J end lost 7 bases, and 20 bases lay between the germline ends. Germline V lookup: CDR1 MNHEY, CDR2 SMNVEV (reference sequence). The CDR3 runs to 15 residues. Turning to this clone: The antigen remains undetermined.

This TCR derives from a man aged 18 to 35 in good health. Input material: naive CD8+ T cells sorted from blood. The chain uses TRBV27 and TRBJ2-7, with D perhaps matching TRBD2 (7 bases). The CDR3: CASSSLGGQIWEQYF. CDR3 DNA sequence: TGTGCCAGCAGTTCCCTCGGGGGGCAAATATGGGAGCAGTACTTC.